The rows below give T cell receptor beta chains drawn from one sample of a study of blood T cell repertoires in COVID-19. Libraries were prepared by immunoSEQ multiplex PCR; TCRdb keeps only in-frame clonotypes and omits some of them. The profile shows about 190,000 clones, 80% to 95% of them singletons. What was sequenced was peripheral blood. The receptor set was obtained from a man aged 45-65 years with acute or convalescent COVID-19. The CDR3 runs from the conserved cysteine through the conserved F or W. Each record gives: J gene, D gene, V gene, CDR3 protein, CDR3 DNA. D genes are given only for firm matches.

>TRBJ2-1|-|TRBV11-2
CASSPSRGVFYEQFF
TGTGCCAGCAGCCCCTCCAGGGGCGTATTTTATGAGCAGTTCTTC
>TRBJ2-1|TRBD2|TRBV28
CASRTSGSYNEQFF
TGTGCCAGCAGAACTAGCGGCTCCTACAATGAGCAGTTCTTC
>TRBJ1-2|TRBD1|TRBV19
CASSQGQGTNYGYTF
TGTGCCAGTAGTCAAGGACAGGGAACTAACTATGGCTACACCTTC
>TRBJ1-5|TRBD1|TRBV6-5
CASRRDRATNQPQHF
TGTGCCAGCAGAAGGGACAGGGCGACGAATCAGCCCCAGCATTTT
>TRBJ1-6|-|TRBV4-3
CASSPRSAGLLDNSPLHF
TGCGCCAGCAGCCCGAGGTCGGCGGGTTTGTTGGATAATTCACCCCTCCACTTT
>TRBJ2-7|TRBD1|TRBV6-1
CASTLRGQGANEQYF
TGTGCCAGCACCCTACGGGGACAGGGAGCGAACGAGCAGTACTTC
>TRBJ2-3|TRBD2|TRBV28
CASSFLAGMGTDTQYF
TGTGCCAGCAGTTTCCTAGCGGGGATGGGGACAGATACGCAGTATTTT
>TRBJ1-5|-|TRBV28
CASSAPTGQPQHF
TGTGCCAGCAGTGCCCCGACAGGTCAGCCCCAGCATTTT
>TRBJ1-2|-|TRBV7-3
CASSLNHEAAGGYTF
TGTGCCAGCAGCTTAAATCACGAGGCAGCCGGGGGCTACACCTTC
>TRBJ1-4|-|TRBV20-1
CSASPPGAGDEKLFF
TGCAGTGCTAGTCCCCCAGGGGCCGGTGATGAAAAACTGTTTTTT
>TRBJ2-7|-|TRBV11-1
CASSLSGSGEQYF
TGTGCCAGCAGCTTATCGGGATCGGGGGAGCAGTACTTC
>TRBJ1-6|-|TRBV19
CASSTVGGSPLHF
TGTGCCAGTAGTACAGTAGGCGGCTCACCCCTCCACTTT
>TRBJ1-2|TRBD1|TRBV6-5
CASSSTGGNGYTF
TGTGCCAGCAGTTCGACAGGGGGTAATGGCTACACCTTC
>TRBJ1-1|-|TRBV6-5
CASSYRGATEAFF
TGTGCCAGCAGTTACAGGGGTGCTACTGAAGCTTTCTTT
>TRBJ2-5|-|TRBV5-4
CASSPSRDQETQYF
TGTGCCAGCAGCCCCTCCCGGGACCAAGAGACCCAGTACTTC
>TRBJ2-7|-|TRBV9
CASSVAFLGEQYF
TGTGCCAGCAGCGTAGCATTTCTAGGCGAGCAGTACTTC
>TRBJ2-1|TRBD2|TRBV29-1
CSAGTSGINNNEQFF
TGCAGCGCCGGGACTAGCGGGATTAACAACAATGAGCAGTTCTTC
>TRBJ1-6|-|TRBV14
CASSQLQGVNNSPLHF
TGTGCCAGCAGCCAATTACAGGGAGTAAATAATTCACCCCTCCACTTT
>TRBJ1-4|-|TRBV5-1
CASSFSATNEKLFF
TGCGCCAGCAGCTTCAGTGCAACTAATGAAAAACTGTTTTTT
>TRBJ1-1|-|TRBV15
CATSRGHNTEAFF
TGTGCCACCAGCAGGGGACACAACACTGAAGCTTTCTTT
>TRBJ2-7|TRBD2|TRBV19
CASSARLAGRDEQYF
TGTGCCAGTAGTGCCCGTCTAGCGGGACGGGACGAGCAGTACTTC
>TRBJ2-7|-|TRBV6-5
CASSWDNSYEQYF
TGTGCCAGCAGTTGGGACAACTCCTACGAGCAGTACTTC
>TRBJ2-1|-|TRBV7-2
CASSLGPYGEQFF
TGTGCCAGCAGCTTAGGTCCATACGGTGAGCAGTTCTTC
>TRBJ2-5|TRBD1|TRBV3-1/TRBV3-2
CASSQDRTTGGAKTQYF
TGTGCCAGCAGCCAAGATAGGACGACAGGGGGCGCAAAGACCCAGTACTTC
>TRBJ1-2|-|TRBV7-2
CASSLGRYYGYTF
TGTGCCAGCAGCTTAGGCAGATACTATGGCTACACCTTC
>TRBJ2-5|TRBD1|TRBV7-8
CASSLARGTGEVETQYF
TGTGCCAGCAGCTTAGCCCGGGGGACAGGGGAGGTTGAGACCCAGTACTTC
>TRBJ2-7|-|TRBV27
CASSLVLAPTYEQYF
TGTGCCAGCAGTTTAGTCTTAGCGCCGACCTACGAGCAGTACTTC
>TRBJ2-1|-|TRBV27
CASSLEGGGYNEQFF
TGTGCCAGCAGTTTAGAGGGAGGGGGCTACAATGAGCAGTTCTTC
>TRBJ1-2|-|TRBV2
CASSGIRANYGYTF
TGTGCCAGCAGTGGTATTAGAGCTAACTATGGCTACACCTTC